Following are 3 T cell receptor beta chains from one sample sequenced in a study of blood T cell repertoires in COVID-19. Sequenced by immunoSEQ multiplex PCR; TCRdb stores in-frame clones only, minus some. In the table there are roughly 45,000 clones, roughly 81% of which are singletons. Sample: peripheral blood. These receptors originate from a woman in her 70s with acute or convalescent COVID-19.

The chain joins TRBV11-2 to TRBJ1-1, with no clear D. Germline V CDR1 and CDR2: SGHAT, FQNNGV. This CDR3 region has 13 residues. Trimming pared 0 bases from V and 8 bases from J, leaving 10 bases between. CDR3 loop: CASSLEPLAEAFF. CDR3 nucleotides: TGTGCCAGCAGCTTAGAACCCCTCGCGGAAGCTTTCTTT.

The V and J genes are TRBV12-3 or TRBV12-4 and TRBJ1-1, with TRBD1 as a possible D gene (5 bases). V lost 4 bases, J lost 3 bases, and 9 bases lay in between. This CDR3 comprises 13 residues. The CDR3 sequence: CASSYTGYTEAFF. CDR3 bases: TGTGCCAGCAGTTATACAGGATACACTGAAGCTTTCTTT.

The rearrangement uses TRBV28 and TRBJ2-1, with TRBD2 identical over 13 bases. With 10 bases clipped from V and 7 bases from J, the junction kept 4 bases outside the gene matches. CDR1 is MDHEN and CDR2 is SYDVKM in the germline V gene. The CDR3 covers 13 residues. CDR3 region: CAIGTSGTNEQFF. The CDR3 nucleotides read TGTGCCATCGGGACTAGCGGGACAAATGAGCAGTTCTTC.